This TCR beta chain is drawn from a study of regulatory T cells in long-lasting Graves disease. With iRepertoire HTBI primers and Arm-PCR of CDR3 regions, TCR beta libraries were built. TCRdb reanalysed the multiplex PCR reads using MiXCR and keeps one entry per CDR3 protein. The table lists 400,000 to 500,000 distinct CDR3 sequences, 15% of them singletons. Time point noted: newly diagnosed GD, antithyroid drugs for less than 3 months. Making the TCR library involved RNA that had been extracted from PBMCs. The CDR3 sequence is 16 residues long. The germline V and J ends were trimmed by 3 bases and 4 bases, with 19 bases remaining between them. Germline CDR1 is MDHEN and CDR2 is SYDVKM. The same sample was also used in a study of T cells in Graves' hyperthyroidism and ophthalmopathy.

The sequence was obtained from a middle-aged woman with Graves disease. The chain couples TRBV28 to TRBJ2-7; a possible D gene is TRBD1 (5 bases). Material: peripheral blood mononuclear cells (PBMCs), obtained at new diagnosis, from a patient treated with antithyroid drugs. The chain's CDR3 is CASSFYSGYQIYEQYF. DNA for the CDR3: TGTGCCAGCAGTTTTTATTCAGGGTACCAGATTTACGAGCAGTACTTC.